The clone carrying this TCR beta chain has ten or more counts. The source of the sample is a study of spatial heterogeneity in lung cancer. In the study overall: Sequencing consistently turned up more beta-chain sequences than alpha-chain sequences.

A unique molecular identifier was attached to every TCR cDNA molecule. TCRdb fed the 5' RACE reads into MiXCR, producing one record per CDR3 protein. The sample includes roughly 15,000 distinct CDR3 sequences, about 7.9% of them seen just once. Specified time point: sample taken at primary tumor resection. Unsorted whole RNA from tumor, nontumor lung or frozen PBMC underwent sequencing. The 60 to 80 donors had untreated early-stage non-small cell lung cancer. The clonotype comes from a female donor with early-stage non-small cell lung cancer. Specimen: PBMCs, collected at surgery.

CDR3 in DNA: TGTGCCAGTAGTATAGGACTAGAGCAGTTCTTC. Its protein product is CASSIGLEQFF. V gene TRBV19 combines with J gene TRBJ2-1, with a possible D match to TRBD2 (5 bases). The V gene's germline CDR1 is LNHDA and CDR2 SQIVND (reference sequence). The CDR3 is 11 residues long. V was cut by 1 base and J by 10 bases, with 5 bases left in between.